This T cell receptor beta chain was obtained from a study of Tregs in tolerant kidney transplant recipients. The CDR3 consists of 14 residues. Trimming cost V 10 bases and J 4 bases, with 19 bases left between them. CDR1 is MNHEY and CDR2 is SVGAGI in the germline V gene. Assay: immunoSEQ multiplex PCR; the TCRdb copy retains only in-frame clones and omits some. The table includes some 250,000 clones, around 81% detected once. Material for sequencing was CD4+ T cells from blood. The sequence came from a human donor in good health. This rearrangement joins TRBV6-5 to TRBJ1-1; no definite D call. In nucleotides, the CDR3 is TGTGCCATTCCACTAACGGGCGCGGGCACTGAAGCTTTCTTT. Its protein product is CAIPLTGAGTEAFF.